This T cell receptor beta chain was found in a study of blood T cell repertoires in COVID-19. Study background: Samples of COVID-19 (acute and convalescent) were obtained from the United States, Italy and Spain. T cells, B-cell-depleted T cells, or PBMCs provided the cDNA or gDNA that served as material.

CDR1 is LNHDA and CDR2 is SQIVND in the germline V gene (reference sequence). The CDR3 loop spans 13 amino acids. The germline V and J ends were trimmed by 4 bases and 5 bases, with 9 bases remaining between them. Authors' analysis steps: Estimation of nucleated cell counts was performed using reference gene primer amplification. Only in-frame clones appear in the TCRdb table, and some are missing; sequencing was by immunoSEQ multiplex PCR. V, J and clone size reflect that table, while D and trimming were determined from the DNA. Here the sample spans 270,000 or so clones, about 89% being singletons.

The V call is TRBV19, the J call TRBJ1-5; tentative D call: TRBD1 (5 bases). Material: peripheral blood. The clonotype comes from a man aged 35 to 55 with active or convalescent COVID-19. The CDR3 region has the DNA TGTGCCAGTAGTAAGGGGTCCGATCAGCCCCAGCATTTT. This codes for CASSKGSDQPQHF.